This paragraph covers one T cell receptor beta chain sequence. The sample is drawn from a study of OX40 agonist ivuxolimab in advanced cancers. About the research overall: Earlier treatment with anti-PD-1, anti-PD-L1 or anti-CTLA-4 was permitted, and roughly 40% had received some. Of the patients, three showed partial responses, one with hepatocellular carcinoma and two with cutaneous melanoma.

Libraries were prepared by immunoSEQ multiplex PCR; TCRdb keeps only in-frame clonotypes and omits some of them. The table shows approximately 40,000 clones, with approximately 82% occurring only once. The CDR3 runs to 16 residues. V shed 2 bases, J shed 4 bases, and the junction held 7 bases outside the gene matches. Germline CDR1 is SGHTA and CDR2 is FQGNSA. The source of this sequence is an adult with an advanced solid tumor such as melanoma, head and neck, liver or kidney cancer. This material consisted of CD4+ or CD8+ T cells sorted from blood, taken in a trial of the OX40 agonist ivuxolimab. The chain links TRBV7-2 to TRBJ2-5, with 10 bases that match TRBD2. The DNA of the CDR3 is TGTGCCAGCAGCTTAAATAGCGGGAGGATAGGAGAGACCCAGTACTTC. The encoded protein is CASSLNSGRIGETQYF. Full variable domain (missing parts from reference TRBV7-2 and TRBJ2-5): GAGVSQSPSNKVTEKGKDVELRCDPISGHTALYWYRQSLGQGLEFLIYFQGNSAPDKSGLPSDRFSAERTGGSVSTLTIQRTQQEDSAVYLCASSLNSGRIGETQYFGPGTRLLVL.